This T cell receptor (beta chain) was retrieved from a study of shared clonotypes between healthy human individuals. Across the whole study: Three CD4 naive, three CD4 memory, two CD8 naive and one CD8 memory plate were used per donor.

With regard to this clone: Its cognate antigen is unknown.

Per the study methods: For the immunoSEQ data, sequences were junction-only without quality scores, so filtering differed. The table came from immunoSEQ multiplex PCR; TCRdb's copy has only in-frame clones and leaves some out. That table is the source of V, J and clone size, and D and trimming were worked out from the DNA. The repertoire includes 2 million to 2.5 million clones, 90% to 97% of them detected once, and approximately 0.13% sits in the top ten. Germline CDR1 MNHNS, CDR2 SASEGT. Deletions cut 4 bases from V and 4 bases from J, with 11 bases between. This CDR3 contains 14 residues. Points from the study as a whole: Relative to their counterparts shared across all four donors, non-shared clonotypes exhibited diminished generation probabilities. The study found roughly 5% of naive CD4 clonotypes shared across several donors.

The sequence came from a man between 18 and 35 years old in good health. Sequenced input: naive CD4+ T cells sorted from blood. The subset here: CD45RA+ positively selected. The chain has TRBV6-1 and TRBJ1-3; D remains unclear. CDR3 region: CASSAFQAGNTIYF. CDR3 nucleotide sequence: TGTGCCAGCAGTGCTTTTCAAGCGGGAAACACCATATATTTT.